The clone carrying this T cell receptor beta chain came up once. Its antigen is currently unknown. This entry belongs to a study of cytotoxic CD8 clonotypes in ibrutinib-treated CLL. About the research overall: The authors obtained response samples at a median of approximately 12 months of treatment, range 6 to 36.

Study findings and constraints: Patients showed higher baseline clonality than age-matched healthy donors, and it tracked circulating CD8+ T-cell counts.

Assay: immunoSEQ multiplex PCR; the TCRdb copy retains only in-frame clones and omits some. The sample lists approximately 70,000 clones, more than 75% occurring once. Germline CDR1 SGHDN, CDR2 FVKESK. V was trimmed by 0 bases and J by 3 bases, leaving 9 bases between them. This CDR3 is 14 amino acids long. The V and J genes are TRBV14 and TRBJ2-7; no clear D gene. This sequence was found in a human donor with chronic lymphocytic leukemia. The input for sequencing was PBMCs, taken at disease progression, from a patient treated with ibrutinib. The CDR3 DNA reads as TGTGCCAGCAGCCAAGAGGTCGCCAGCTACGAGCAGTACTTC. Its protein is CASSQEVASYEQYF.